This T cell receptor (beta chain) was sequenced in a study of blood T cell repertoires in COVID-19. Data came from immunoSEQ multiplex PCR; TCRdb stores just in-frame clones and leaves some out. The sample has some 270,000 clones; 80% to 85% are singletons. Participants came from roughly 25 US areas, aged roughly 18 to 95 years. Recovered status in Cohort 3 required two negative PCRs, clearance, or symptom resolution. This clonotype originated in a man aged 50-60 years who had recovered from COVID-19. Sequencing input: PBMCs or T cells enriched from blood (not recorded which).

In DNA form, the CDR3 reads TGTGCTAGCTCCCCCCGTTGGGCGGGAAAGCCAGATACGCAGTATTTT. It encodes CASSPRWAGKPDTQYF. This chain connects TRBV7-7 to TRBJ2-3, with TRBD2 as a possible D gene (6 bases). Germline CDR1 reads SSHAT; CDR2 reads FNYEAQ (reference sequence). The CDR3 consists of 16 residues.